This is a list of T cell receptor beta chains from one sample in a study of identical twins. One entry per CDR3 protein results from TCRdb running MiXCR on the 5' RACE reads. The sample holds about 530,000 distinct CDR3 sequences, around 22% seen once. This sample also belongs to another study, concerning yellow fever vaccine responses in identical twins.

Material: CD4+ T cells sorted from blood. Receptors were obtained from a woman aged 18-35 years in good health. Both conserved end residues are part of each CDR3. Each record gives: CDR3 length, V gene, D gene, J gene, clone size, CDR3 protein, CDR3 DNA. D genes are given only for firm matches. Only part of the rows carry a size: once, few, many, or a class if the clone is expanded.

17,TRBV4-1,TRBD2,TRBJ2-1,few,CASSQDRASGGRGGQFF,TGCGCCAGCAGCCAAGATAGAGCTAGCGGGGGCCGAGGAGGGCAGTTCTTC
15,TRBV5-1,-,TRBJ2-5,-,CASSLPKTGQETQYF,TGCGCCAGCAGCCTCCCGAAAACTGGCCAAGAGACCCAGTACTTC
15,TRBV5-1,TRBD1,TRBJ1-3,few,CASSMGQGAGNTIYF,TGCGCCAGCAGCATGGGACAGGGGGCTGGAAACACCATATATTTT
16,TRBV28,TRBD2,TRBJ2-7,-,CASRPPGLAGTYEQYF,TGTGCCAGCAGACCTCCCGGACTAGCGGGAACCTACGAGCAGTACTTC
15,TRBV6-1,-,TRBJ1-4,-,CASYRWGAANEKLFF,TGTGCCAGCTACCGGTGGGGCGCAGCTAATGAAAAACTGTTTTTT
16,TRBV7-9,-,TRBJ1-1,-,CASSSTLQSWGTEAFF,TGTGCCAGCAGCTCAACATTACAGAGTTGGGGGACTGAAGCTTTCTTT
15,TRBV5-1,-,TRBJ2-5,few,CASSFVAGTSETQYF,TGCGCCAGCAGCTTCGTGGCGGGGACTTCAGAGACCCAGTACTTC
18,TRBV15,TRBD2,TRBJ2-1,few,CATSRNPGLVISYNEQFF,TGTGCCACCAGCAGAAATCCGGGACTAGTTATTTCCTACAATGAGCAGTTCTTC
13,TRBV29-1,-,TRBJ2-2,-,CSGRTANTGELFF,TGCAGCGGGAGGACGGCTAACACCGGGGAGCTGTTTTTT
15,TRBV28,-,TRBJ2-2,few,CASSLEGPDTGELFF,TGTGCCAGCAGTTTAGAGGGACCAGACACCGGGGAGCTGTTTTTT
12,TRBV3-1,-,TRBJ1-1,few,CASSLGGRRAFF,TGTGCCAGCAGCCTAGGGGGTCGGAGGGCTTTCTTT
15,TRBV7-6,-,TRBJ2-1,-,CASSLMAALNNEQFF,TGTGCCAGCAGCTTAATGGCGGCCCTGAACAATGAGCAGTTCTTC
14,TRBV5-1,-,TRBJ2-7,few,CASSLGDNPYEQYF,TGCGCCAGCAGCTTGGGGGACAATCCCTACGAGCAGTACTTC
15,TRBV5-6,-,TRBJ2-6,few,CASSLRVPGANVLTF,TGTGCCAGCAGCTTGAGGGTCCCTGGGGCCAACGTCCTGACTTTC
16,TRBV4-1,-,TRBJ2-7,-,CASSQDPSLGPYEQYF,TGCGCCAGCAGCCAAGACCCCAGTTTGGGCCCATACGAGCAGTACTTC
16,TRBV3-1,-,TRBJ1-6,few,CASSQDVGVIGSPLHF,TGTGCCAGCAGCCAAGATGTCGGGGTGATAGGTTCACCCCTCCACTTT